Listed below are T cell receptor beta chains from one sample, sequenced in a study of blood T cell repertoires in COVID-19. Profiled with immunoSEQ multiplex PCR; TCRdb holds only in-frame clones, not every one. Found here are 250,000 to 300,000 clones, around 90% of them singletons; the top ten hold about 1%. Sequencing input: PBMCs or T cells enriched from blood (not recorded which). These receptor sequences come from a woman in her 30s who had recovered from COVID-19. Each CDR3 is given without its conserved first and last residue.

>TRBJ2-1|TRBV18|13
ASSRTAGGYNEQF
>TRBJ1-6|TRBV14|13
ASSQGSNVQSPLH
>TRBJ1-2|TRBV3-1/TRBV3-2|14
ASSQDTNRDLYGYT
>TRBJ2-3|TRBV11-1|13
ASSPVGSGTDTQY
>TRBJ1-1|TRBV29-1|12
SVSEWAGNTEAF
>TRBJ2-2|TRBV7-9|15
ASSRSRDRASTGELF
>TRBJ1-1|TRBV5-1|14
ASVDRGREKNTEAF
>TRBJ2-7|TRBV3-1/TRBV3-2|15
ASSQGSLGLAEYEQY
>TRBJ1-1|TRBV11-2|11
ASSPQGNTEAF
>TRBJ2-2|TRBV29-1|11
SVFGGSTGELF
>TRBJ2-3|TRBV5-1|10
ASSPSTDTQY
>TRBJ2-7|TRBV10-2|12
ASRKGQGAYEQY
>TRBJ1-6|TRBV9|12
ASSAQYRGSPLH